The 11 T cell receptor beta chains below come from one sample, sequenced in a study of control samples from healthy donors and cancer patients. Method: immunoSEQ multiplex PCR; TCRdb's copy keeps in-frame clones and lacks some. The table records over 150,000 clones, 90% to 95% of them present only once. Sequencing was performed on blood. Receptors were obtained from a man aged 30-40 years in good health.

The rearrangement uses TRBV3-1 (or the pseudogene TRBV3-2) and TRBJ2-1; D is unclear. The CDR3 runs to 14 residues. Trimming left V 6 bases short and J 0 bases short, with 9 bases between. Germline CDR1 LGHDT, CDR2 YNNKEL (reference sequence). In nucleotides, the CDR3 is TGTGCCAGCAGTCCACTACACTCCTACAATGAGCAGTTCTTC. As protein: CASSPLHSYNEQFF.

This clone came up once. This sequence joins TRBV25-1 and TRBJ2-6, with 7 positions matching TRBD1. The CDR3 length is 17 residues. V was clipped by 3 bases and J by 2 bases; unmatched bases: 7. CDR1 is MGHDK, CDR2 SYGVNS, per germline. CDR3 DNA sequence: TGTGCCAGCAGTGACCGACAGGGTAGGCCTGGGGCCAACGTCCTGACTTTC. Amino acid sequence: CASSDRQGRPGANVLTF.

This chain joins TRBV28 and TRBJ2-1, with D possibly being TRBD2 (5 bases). The CDR3 consists of 15 residues. Trimming left V 5 bases short and J 4 bases short, with 15 bases between. Per the germline V gene, CDR1 is MDHEN and CDR2 is SYDVKM. The CDR3 protein is CASSPHQRPYNEQFF. CDR3 coding DNA: TGTGCCAGCAGTCCACACCAGCGGCCTTACAATGAGCAGTTCTTC. The full variable domain, its missing parts supplied by reference TRBV28 and TRBJ2-1, is DVKVTQSSRYLVKRTGEKVFLECVQDMDHENMFWYRQDPGLGLRLIYFSYDVKMKEKGDIPEGYSVSREKKERFSLILESASTNQTSMYLCASSPHQRPYNEQFFGPGTRLTVL.

This sequence joins TRBV28 and TRBJ2-7; TRBD2 agrees at 7 bases. This CDR3 is built from 15 residues. Trimming at V came to 3 bases and at J to 1 base, leaving 6 bases not matched to a gene. Germline CDR1 MDHEN, CDR2 SYDVKM. The CDR3 nucleotides are TGTGCCAGCAGTTTGCGAGCGGGGAGTTCCTACGAGCAGTACTTC. As protein: CASSLRAGSSYEQYF.

Here the CDR3 reads CASTARWGITEAFF. CDR3 in DNA: TGTGCCAGCACCGCTCGTTGGGGCATCACTGAAGCTTTCTTT. The chain has TRBV5-8 and TRBJ1-1, with D perhaps TRBD1 (5 bases). The V end was cut by 6 bases, the J end by 4 bases, with 16 bases between. Germline assignment: CDR1 SGHTS and CDR2 YDEGEE. The CDR3 spans 14 residues.

On this clone itself: The same CDR3 also results from other DNA sequences found in this sample. The chain carries TRBV4-1 and TRBJ2-6, with TRBD2 as a possible D gene (6 bases). CDR3 length: 16 residues. Per the germline V gene, CDR1 is MGHRA and CDR2 is YSYEKL. V lost 0 bases and J lost 2, with 8 bases in between. CDR3 protein: CASSQDSGAGANVLTF. The DNA of the CDR3 is TGCGCCAGCAGCCAAGATAGCGGCGCTGGGGCCAACGTCCTGACTTTC.

The rearrangement uses TRBV28 and TRBJ2-3; D may be TRBD2 (5 bases). Germline V CDR1 and CDR2: MDHEN, SYDVKM. Trimming shortened V by 2 bases and J by 4 bases, and 19 bases separated the two germline ends. This CDR3 contains 17 residues. The CDR3 DNA reads TGTGCCAGCAGTTTAGTAACGGGAACCGAAGGGCCAGATACGCAGTATTTT. The encoded protein is CASSLVTGTEGPDTQYF. Full variable domain (rest looked up from reference TRBV28 and TRBJ2-3): DVKVTQSSRYLVKRTGEKVFLECVQDMDHENMFWYRQDPGLGLRLIYFSYDVKMKEKGDIPEGYSVSREKKERFSLILESASTNQTSMYLCASSLVTGTEGPDTQYFGPGTRLTVL.

This clone was counted a single time. The rearrangement joins TRBV3-1 (or the pseudogene TRBV3-2) to TRBJ2-1, with 9 bases fitting TRBD2. The V gene end was trimmed by 1 base and the J gene end by 13 bases; junction bases not matched to a gene: 11. The germline CDR1 and CDR2 sequences are LGHDT and YNNKEL (reference sequence). The CDR3 totals 15 residues. In DNA form, the CDR3 reads TGTGCCAGCAGCCAAGTGCCTAGCGGGAACTCGGATCAGTTCTTC. Translation: CASSQVPSGNSDQFF.

The table lists this clone with a count of one. As DNA, the CDR3 is TGTGCCAGCTCACCAACAGGGGGGGAGAAAAACATTCAGTACTTC. This codes for CASSPTGGEKNIQYF. The rearrangement joins TRBV18 to TRBJ2-4; a possible D gene is TRBD1 (8 bases). This CDR3 region has 15 residues. Germline lookup yields CDR1 KGHSH and CDR2 LQKENI. V was shortened by 2 bases and J by 4 bases, with 12 bases between the two germline ends.

The chain combines TRBV28 with TRBJ2-6; D is perhaps TRBD2 (5 bases). Trimming shortened V by 10 bases and J by 1 base, and 11 bases separated the two germline ends. Germline V gives CDR1 MDHEN, CDR2 SYDVKM. The CDR3 length is 14 residues. CDR3: CATRSGSGANVLTF. Here the CDR3 DNA reads TGTGCCACCCGGTCGGGGTCTGGGGCCAACGTCCTGACTTTC.

This clone was counted a few times. The chain employs TRBV15 and TRBJ1-2; TRBD1 might be the D (5 bases). The CDR3 totals 17 residues. Looked up from germline, CDR1 is LNHNV and CDR2 is YYDKDF (reference sequence). V lost 0 bases to trimming and J lost 4 bases, with 18 bases between them. DNA for the CDR3: TGTGCCACCAGCAGAGAAAGATCTCTGGGGGAGGCCTATGGCTACACCTTC. Its translation is CATSRERSLGEAYGYTF. Full variable domain (missing parts from reference TRBV15 and TRBJ1-2): DAMVIQNPRYQVTQFGKPVTLSCSQTLNHNVMYWYQQKSSQAPKLLFHYYDKDFNNEADTPDNFQSRRPNTSFCFLDIRSPGLGDTAMYLCATSRERSLGEAYGYTFGSGTRLTVV.